This TCR beta chain was sequenced in a study of OX40 agonist ivuxolimab in advanced cancers. Sequenced by immunoSEQ multiplex PCR; TCRdb stores in-frame clones only, minus some. This table holds under 70,000 clones, roughly 90% found once. Study findings and constraints: Which antigen the expanded peripheral T cells recognized is unknown. At doses 0.1 to 3.0 mg/kg, CD4+ and CD8+ clones expanded. Nonresponders, in some cases, also had low normalized T-cell clonal expansion.

Germline loops: CDR1 SNHLY, CDR2 FYNNEI. Trimming removed 4 bases from V and 7 bases from J; junction bases left unmatched: 4. CDR3 length: 15 amino acids. About this clone itself: Its matching antigen is unknown.

Autoimmune disease history or systemic immunosuppression meant exclusion. This sequence was found in an adult with an advanced solid tumor such as melanoma, head and neck, liver or kidney cancer. The source was CD4+ or CD8+ T cells sorted from blood, collected in a trial of the OX40 agonist ivuxolimab. V and J are TRBV2 and TRBJ1-6, with TRBD1 matching over 10 bases. The CDR3 DNA is TGTGCCAGCAGTGGAGACAGGGGGCTAAATTCACCCCTCCACTTT. Translated, it gives CASSGDRGLNSPLHF.